Each of the 4 T cell receptor beta chains below was sequenced from the same sample in a study of identical twins. TCRdb recomputed calls from the 5' RACE reads with MiXCR, one row per CDR3 protein. This sample has hundreds of thousands of distinct CDR3 sequences, with 15% to 20% found just once. These data were also reused for a study on T cells expressing NK-cell markers.

The sequencing sample was made of PBMCs. These receptors all stem from a woman between 18 and 29 years old in good health.

The chain couples TRBV5-1 to TRBJ2-7; D is possibly TRBD1 (6 bases). CDR3 length: 14 residues. V was clipped by 0 bases and J by 5 bases, with 12 bases between them. Germline V gives CDR1 SGHRS, CDR2 YFSETQ. The CDR3: CASSLDRDTNEQYF. The CDR3 nucleotides are TGCGCCAGCAGCTTGGACAGGGATACCAACGAGCAGTACTTC.

This clonotype was detected only a few times. The chain combines TRBV20-1 with TRBJ2-3, with 8 nucleotides matching TRBD2. J gave up 2 bases and V 7 bases, and 2 bases lay outside the gene matches. Germline V lookup: CDR1 DFQATT, CDR2 SNEGSKA (reference sequence). The CDR3 contains 12 residues. The DNA of the CDR3 is TGCAGTGTAGCGGGGAACACAGATACGCAGTATTTT. It codes for CSVAGNTDTQYF.

This clonotype showed up many times. The rearrangement uses TRBV20-1 and TRBJ2-2; D remains unclear. The germline V gene has CDR1 DFQATT and CDR2 SNEGSKA (reference sequence). CDR3 length equals 12 residues. Trimming removed 8 bases at V and 3 bases at J, with 10 bases between. CDR3 coding DNA: TGCAGTACCTCAGGCGACACCGGGGAGCTGTTTTTT. Translating it yields CSTSGDTGELFF.

This clonotype was seen many times. V gene TRBV14 combines with J gene TRBJ2-1; unclear D gene. Between the trimmed V and J ends, which lost 3 bases and 8 bases, there was a span of 8 bases. The germline gives CDR1 SGHDN, CDR2 FVKESK. The CDR3 consists of 12 residues. The chain's CDR3 is CASSQRSHEQFF. CDR3 nucleotide sequence: TGTGCCAGCAGCCAGCGGTCACATGAGCAGTTCTTC.